This T cell receptor beta chain was sequenced in a study of T cell responses to AZD1222 COVID-19 vaccine (dated by TCRdb to the early 2020s). General notes on the study: A total of about 230 trial participants underwent TCR sequencing, of whom around 200 received two doses of AZD1222 and about 26 received two doses of the MenACWY control vaccine. Trial participants were enrolled into age subgroups of 18-55, 56-69 and 70-plus years, which contained about 150, 27 and 61 TCR-sequenced participants, respectively. Here is what the overall study found, with its caveats: In the small 56-69-year group, the increase in depth fell short of significance, most likely because of low power. Because no day 14 peak-response samples were available, repertoires were characterized only after the peak T cell response. Conclusions about previously exposed vaccinees are limited because only six or seven AZD1222 recipients were SARS-CoV-2 seropositive at baseline. Nearly half of unique spike-specific TCRs reportedly recognized epitopes outside regions mutated in the B.1.351 and B.1.1.7 variants. Most participants were white British and females outnumbered males, and the authors suggested that clonal diversity may have been underestimated. CD4 TCRs associated with the vaccine covered the entire spike protein, and the dominant responses were in regions 160-218 and 743-854. A significant rise in spike-specific TCR breadth and depth was observed after two AZD1222 doses relative to day 0 and relative to MenACWY recipients.

About this clone itself: Its binding antigen is unknown. No base quality information exists; no much larger clone differs at one position. Within the sample, other DNA sequences also encode this same CDR3.

The CDR3 regions of human TCRbeta chains were subjected to immunosequencing. Under the source paper's analysis protocol: Repertoire TCRs were checked for matches against a reference library of SARS-CoV-2-specific TCRs that had been generated using the MIRA antigen-specificity platform. Breadth was defined as the fraction of unique TCRs that were SARS-CoV-2-associated, and depth was defined as the fraction of total T cells that were SARS-CoV-2-associated. Each spike-specific TCR was assigned to its reactive spike region and to a CD4 or CD8 class using the MIRA data. Log10-transformed breadth and depth values were compared by one-way ANOVA with Sidak's multiple comparisons tests. TCRdb obtained this table from immuneACCESS and retained in-frame rearrangements with V and J assigned. These tables miss some clones; where compared with another copy, unresolved V genes account for less than half of the shortfall, and the remainder is unexplained. V, J and clone size were drawn from that table, and D and trimming were deduced from the DNA. For this sample there are 65,000 to 85,000 clones; approximately 89% appear just once. The ten largest clones take up about a tenth of the sample.

Trimming at the junction amounts to 2 bases on V and 1 base on J, and the germline ends lie 8 bases apart. CDR1 and CDR2 are read off the germline V gene (reference sequence) as GTSNPN and SVGIG. The CDR3 runs 13 amino acids, cysteine and phenylalanine included. CDR3 DNA only is kept here, 39 bases in frame from base 1. The sample's time point label is to be understood as: about 28 days (+/-7) after the second vaccine dose. What this sample's treatment or condition label stands for: meningococcal conjugate vaccine given as trial control. Vaccinee samples came from UK trials COV001 and COV002, including a single-blind randomized controlled phase 2/3 trial of AZD1222 (ChAdOx1 nCoV-19) in healthy adults. For TCRbeta chain sequencing, PBMC samples from trial participants were taken at day 0 and at day 28 after the second dose.

This TCR was sampled from an adult who received the MenACWY meningococcal vaccine as a control. Sequencing used peripheral blood, obtained 28 days after the second dose of the MenACWY control vaccine. The sequence joins TRBV30 to TRBJ1-1; confidence is insufficient to name the D gene. The DNA sequence is given as TGTGCCTGGAGTTTGGGAGGGAACACTGAAGCTTTCTTT. The translation is CAWSLGGNTEAFF. The variable domain in full, with residues beyond the CDR3 obtained from the reference TRBV30 and TRBJ1-1 genes, is SQTIHQWPATLVQPVGSPLSLECTVEGTSNPNLYWYRQAAGRGLQLLFYSVGIGQISSEVPQNLSASRPQDRQFILSSKKLLLSDSGFYLCAWSLGGNTEAFFGQGTRLTVV.